The following is a T cell receptor (beta chain) sequence with its context. TCRdb's copy holds only in-frame clones and misses some; the assay was immunoSEQ multiplex PCR. The sample comprises roughly 4,000 clones, roughly 89% of which are singletons, and around 5% rests with the top ten. This entry is derived from a study of blood T cell repertoires in COVID-19. Turning to the study itself: Acute and convalescent COVID-19 samples came from the United States, Italy and Spain. PBMCs, B-cell-depleted T cells, or T cells were the source of the cDNA or gDNA that made up the material.

This clonotype was sampled from a woman aged 70-85 years with active COVID-19. Sequenced input: peripheral blood.

In DNA form, the CDR3 reads TGCGCCAGCGGGATTGGACAGGGCACAGATACGCAGTATTTT. Protein sequence: CASGIGQGTDTQYF. The V gene is TRBV5-1, the J gene TRBJ2-3; 7 nucleotides line up with TRBD1. V lost 7 bases, J lost 1 base, and 6 bases stayed unmatched. The CDR3 runs 14 residues. Germline CDR1 reads SGHRS; CDR2 reads YFSETQ.